A single T cell receptor (beta chain) is shown here with its context. The antigen remains unidentified. The donors were part of the validation cohort of 120 subjects. That cohort was separate from the first cohort, which comprised 700 or so subjects. Libraries were prepared by immunoSEQ multiplex PCR; TCRdb keeps only in-frame clonotypes and omits some of them. The sample carries hundreds of thousands of clones, around nine tenths recorded once. CDR3 length: 14 amino acids. Per germline, CDR1 MNHEY and CDR2 SVGAGI. Trimming removed 0 bases from V and 4 bases from J, with 9 bases in between. This specimen comes from a study of cytomegalovirus exposure and HLA in healthy donors. Study-wide results and caveats: The study labeled around 160 TCR beta chains cytomegalovirus-associated. With high specificity and sensitivity, the classifier reportedly diagnosed cytomegalovirus status.

V usage is TRBV6-5 and J usage is TRBJ1-1; D remains unclear. Sample: PBMCs. This receptor was taken from a woman aged 18-30 years in good health and CMV-seropositive. The CDR3 DNA reads as TGTGCCAGCAGTTACTCGGAGGGCGGCACTGAAGCTTTCTTT. Its translation is CASSYSEGGTEAFF.